What follows are 21 T cell receptor beta chains derived from one specimen sequenced in a study of CD8+ T cells in alopecia areata. Investigators isolated RNA and reverse transcribed it into cDNA to act as the sequencing template. Repertoires were generated with immunoSEQ multiplex PCR, while TCRdb's copy carries only in-frame clones and drops some. The repertoire includes 120,000 or so clones, around 58% of them detected once, and around 30% sits in the top ten. Treatment meaning: oral pan-JAK inhibitor, 5-10 mg twice daily. This specimen consisted of CD8+ T cells sorted from blood, obtained at week 4, from a patient treated with tofacitinib. Receptor source: a human donor with alopecia areata.

This clone was detected a few times. This chain connects TRBV30 to TRBJ1-3; D is undetermined. Germline CDR1 reads GTSNPN; CDR2 reads SVGIG (reference sequence). Deletions cut 5 bases from V and 0 bases from J, with 5 bases between. The length of the CDR3 is 12 residues. Here the CDR3 reads CAWSDSGNTIYF. CDR3 DNA: TGTGCCTGGTCAGACTCTGGAAACACCATATATTTT.

DNA for the CDR3: TGTGCCAGCAGTACAGGGAAGTCCTACAATGAGCAGTTCTTC. Translating it yields CASSTGKSYNEQFF. The chain uses TRBV27 and TRBJ2-1, with D possibly being TRBD1 (6 bases). CDR1 MNHEY and CDR2 SMNVEV come from the germline V gene (reference sequence). Trimming left V 5 bases short and J 1 base short, with 9 bases between. CDR3 length: 14 residues.

This clone has a handful of counts. The genes are TRBV2 and TRBJ2-1; 8 nucleotides align to TRBD1. Germline trimming cut 6 bases from V and 7 bases from J; bases unmatched to any gene: 5. Germline V gene sequence: CDR1 SNHLY, CDR2 FYNNEI. The CDR3 contains 13 residues. This CDR3 is CASRTGVGNEQFF. The CDR3 DNA is TGTGCCAGCAGGACAGGGGTGGGGAATGAGCAGTTCTTC.

This clone was detected once. The chain carries TRBV30 and TRBJ2-3; TRBD2 aligns across 9 bases. The germline CDR1 and CDR2 sequences are GTSNPN and SVGIG (reference sequence). CDR3 length: 17 residues. The junction had 7 bases not matched to a gene; V was cut back by 0 bases and J by 0 bases. The CDR3 region has the DNA TGTGCCTGGAGTGTAGCGGGGGGACAAACTAGCACAGATACGCAGTATTTT. It codes for CAWSVAGGQTSTDTQYF.

V gene TRBV29-1 combines with J gene TRBJ2-4; the D is unclear. There are 12 residues in the CDR3. The V end lost 6 bases, the J end lost 5 bases, and 11 bases lay between the germline ends. Germline V gene sequence: CDR1 SQVTM, CDR2 ANQGSEA. CDR3 coding DNA: TGCAGCGTAGACCCTCTAGAAAACATTCAGTACTTC. It encodes CSVDPLENIQYF.

V gene TRBV4-3 combines with J gene TRBJ2-7; D remains ambiguous. This CDR3 comprises 15 residues. CDR1 is LGHNA, CDR2 YSLEER, per germline. Trimming removed 0 bases at V and 0 bases at J, with 9 bases between. The CDR3 reads CASSQERQISYEQYF. The CDR3, as DNA: TGCGCCAGCAGCCAAGAAAGGCAGATCTCCTACGAGCAGTACTTC.

The rearrangement links TRBV6-5 to TRBJ2-7; perhaps TRBD2 as D (6 bases). The germline V gene encodes CDR1 MNHEY and CDR2 SVGAGI. This CDR3 contains 14 residues. V lost 8 bases and J lost 2, with 16 bases in between. The CDR3 DNA sequence: TGTGCCAGCGGATCTTCGGGGGTTACCTACGAGCAGTACTTC. It yields the protein CASGSSGVTYEQYF.

V and J are TRBV30 and TRBJ2-7, with D perhaps TRBD1 (6 bases). V was shortened by 3 bases and J by 0 bases, with 15 bases between the two germline ends. CDR1 and CDR2 from the germline V gene are GTSNPN and SVGIG (reference sequence). CDR3 length: 15 amino acids. The CDR3 reads CAWSLAWDISYEQYF. Here the CDR3 DNA reads TGTGCCTGGAGCCTCGCCTGGGACATCTCCTACGAGCAGTACTTC.

This clone was observed a single time. This chain uses TRBV4-1 with TRBJ2-7, with D perhaps matching TRBD1 (6 bases). Between the trimmed V and J ends, which lost 1 base and 6 bases, there was a span of 16 bases. This CDR3 has 15 amino acids. Germline lookup yields CDR1 MGHRA and CDR2 YSYEKL. The CDR3 here is CASSQGPGTPAEQYF. Written as DNA, the CDR3 is TGCGCCAGCAGCCAAGGACCCGGGACACCGGCCGAGCAGTACTTC.

The chain uses TRBV7-2 and TRBJ2-7; TRBD2 agrees at 10 bases. The CDR3 consists of 13 residues. CDR1 is SGHTA, CDR2 FQGNSA, per germline. The V and J ends lost 8 bases and 4 bases, in that order; junction bases with no gene match: 5. CDR3 DNA sequence: TGTGCCAGCGCTTATAGCGGGGGGTACGAGCAGTACTTC. It yields the protein CASAYSGGYEQYF.

The gene calls are TRBV9 and TRBJ2-1; perhaps TRBD2 as D (5 bases). CDR3 length: 15 amino acids. The V end was cut by 2 bases, the J end by 5 bases, with 14 bases between. Germline CDR1 SGDLS, CDR2 YYNGEE. CDR3 protein: CASSVDYSSHNEQFF. The CDR3 DNA reads TGTGCCAGCAGCGTCGACTACAGTTCCCACAATGAGCAGTTCTTC.

This sequence joins TRBV30 and TRBJ2-7; 7 nucleotides line up with TRBD2. V dropped 5 bases and J dropped 3; count of bases not matched to a gene: 7. The germline gives CDR1 GTSNPN, CDR2 SVGIG (reference sequence). This CDR3 spans 13 amino acids. CDR3 bases: TGTGCCTGGTCCAGCGGGGACTACTACGAGCAGTACTTC. This translates into CAWSSGDYYEQYF.

The chain links TRBV7-9 to TRBJ1-5; 7 bases are a match to TRBD1. Trimming cost V 1 base and J 5 bases; bases outside gene matches: 14. CDR1 is SEHNR and CDR2 is FQNEAQ in the germline V gene (reference sequence). The CDR3 length is 18 residues. The CDR3 sequence: CASSLGGQRPGLHQPQHF. As DNA, the CDR3 is TGTGCCAGCAGCTTAGGGGGACAGCGGCCCGGGCTTCATCAGCCCCAGCATTTT.

The rearrangement links TRBV4-1 to TRBJ2-1; a possible D gene is TRBD1 (5 bases). CDR3 length: 15 amino acids. Germline CDR1 is MGHRA and CDR2 is YSYEKL. V was clipped by 0 bases and J by 8 bases, with 14 bases between them. The CDR3 here is CASSQDLGVSYEQFF. For the CDR3, the DNA is TGCGCCAGCAGCCAAGATTTAGGGGTTTCCTATGAGCAGTTCTTC.

The gene calls are TRBV29-1 and TRBJ2-3; possible D gene TRBD1, 6 bases. The V gene lost 7 bases and the J gene lost 5 bases, with 19 bases spanning the gap. CDR1 is SQVTM, CDR2 ANQGSEA, per germline. CDR3 length: 14 amino acids. CDR3 nucleotide sequence: TGCAGCGCGTCGACCGCGGTGGGACAAGATACGCAGTATTTT. Translating it yields CSASTAVGQDTQYF.

The chain couples TRBV2 to TRBJ1-3; 8 bases are a match to TRBD1. Per the germline V gene, CDR1 is SNHLY and CDR2 is FYNNEI. This CDR3 region has 14 residues. V shed 10 bases and J 7 bases; nucleotides not matched to a gene: 12. CDR3 DNA sequence: TGTGCCACCGCATCCCCGGACAGGGACAACACCATATATTTT. The encoded protein is CATASPDRDNTIYF.

V is TRBV5-1 and J is TRBJ2-4, with no clear D. The V gene lost 1 base and the J gene lost 8 bases, with 19 bases spanning the gap. There are 16 residues in the CDR3. Germline CDR1 reads SGHRS; CDR2 reads YFSETQ. CDR3 in DNA: TGCGCCAGCAGCTTGTTTGGCCAGTGGCAAAGGGACATTCAGTACTTC. It codes for CASSLFGQWQRDIQYF. The full variable domain, rest sourced from reference TRBV5-1 and TRBJ2-4, is KAGVTQTPRYLIKTRGQQVTLSCSPISGHRSVSWYQQTPGQGLQFLFEYFSETQRNKGNFPGRFSGRQFSNSRSEMNVSTLELGDSALYLCASSLFGQWQRDIQYFGAGTRLSVL.

The chain joins TRBV29-1 to TRBJ2-5; unclear D gene. The CDR3 has 12 residues. V was cut by 6 bases and J by 4 bases, with 12 bases left in between. Germline CDR1 is SQVTM and CDR2 is ANQGSEA. CDR3 loop: CSVTSLGETQYF. The CDR3 region has the DNA TGCAGCGTGACCTCTTTGGGAGAGACCCAGTACTTC.

This clone appeared a few times. V and J are TRBV28 and TRBJ1-6; weak D call: TRBD1 (5 bases). Germline V gene lookup returns CDR1 MDHEN and CDR2 SYDVKM. The CDR3 runs 15 residues. The ends were cut back, 6 bases at V and 7 bases at J, with 16 bases in the middle. The CDR3: CASSPRDLGNSPLHF. Written as DNA, the CDR3 is TGTGCCAGCAGCCCCCGGGACCTTGGGAATTCACCCCTCCACTTT.

V is TRBV11-2 and J is TRBJ2-1, with D uncertain. The V gene lost 1 base and the J gene lost 7 bases, with 5 bases spanning the gap. CDR3 length: 12 residues. Germline V CDR1 and CDR2: SGHAT, FQNNGV. CDR3 nucleotide sequence: TGTGCCAGCAGCTTAGTGTATAATGAGCAGTTCTTC. Protein product: CASSLVYNEQFF.

V and J are TRBV29-1 and TRBJ2-2; 9 bases align to TRBD1. Germline lookup yields CDR1 SQVTM and CDR2 ANQGSEA. V shed 3 bases, J shed 1 base, and the junction held 3 bases outside the gene matches. This CDR3 is built from 15 residues. DNA for the CDR3: TGCAGCGTTGATTCGGGACAGGGGAACACCGGGGAGCTGTTTTTT. It yields the protein CSVDSGQGNTGELFF.